These 23 T cell receptor beta chains share one sample of origin, sequenced in a study of low-dose radiotherapy and immunotherapy resistance in tumors. Time point of the sample: before trial treatment. Alpha- and beta-chain coverage of first-strand cDNA came from TRAV- and TRBV-specific primers. TCRs underwent about 22 PCR cycles of amplification with a constant-region primer and V-primer adapter. MiXCR, run by TCRdb on the reads, gives a single entry per CDR3 protein. The sample includes 65,000 to 100,000 distinct CDR3 sequences, roughly a sixth of them seen just once. Sample: PBMCs, taken before treatment. These receptor sequences come from a male donor with prostate cancer.

In its sample, this clonotype was seen many times. The V gene is TRBV6-6, the J gene TRBJ2-2, with 9 bases fitting TRBD2. V trimming: 10 bases; J trimming: 7 bases; junction bases outside the gene matches: 13. CDR1 and CDR2 (germline): MNHNY, SVGAGI (reference sequence). CDR3 length: 15 amino acids. The CDR3 sequence: CATNSGTSYGGELFF. The CDR3 bases are TGTGCCACCAACTCCGGGACTAGCTACGGCGGGGAGCTGTTTTTT.

This clonotype occurred many times. The rearrangement links TRBV2 to TRBJ2-1; no definite D call. This CDR3 is 14 amino acids long. V lost 0 bases and J 9 bases, leaving 12 bases between the germline ends. Germline loops: CDR1 SNHLY, CDR2 FYNNEI. CDR3 protein: CASSEALPDGEQFF. CDR3 coding DNA: TGTGCCAGCAGTGAAGCGCTTCCAGACGGTGAGCAGTTCTTC.

This sequence joins TRBV29-1 and TRBJ1-5, with a weak D call TRBD1 (5 bases). Germline CDR1 is SQVTM and CDR2 is ANQGSEA. Trimming removed 7 bases at V and 4 bases at J, with 11 bases between. CDR3 length: 12 residues. The CDR3 reads CSARDANQPQHF. The CDR3 coding sequence is TGCAGCGCTCGGGACGCTAATCAGCCCCAGCATTTT. The variable domain in full, with the rest retrieved from reference TRBV29-1 and TRBJ1-5, is SAVISQKPSRDICQRGTSLTIQCQVDSQVTMMFWYRQQPGQSLTLIATANQGSEATYESGFVIDKFPISRPNLTFSTLTVSNMSPEDSSIYLCSARDANQPQHFGDGTRLSIL.

This clonotype was counted only a few times. The chain joins TRBV20-1 to TRBJ1-2, with D tentatively TRBD1 (6 bases). CDR3 length: 13 amino acids. Trimming removed 3 bases from V and 5 bases from J, with 13 bases in between. Germline V gene sequence: CDR1 DFQATT, CDR2 SNEGSKA (reference sequence). CDR3 region: CSASPGGAYGYTF. CDR3 nucleotide sequence: TGCAGTGCTAGTCCCGGGGGCGCGTATGGCTACACCTTC.

This clonotype has at least ten counts. The rearrangement links TRBV7-2 to TRBJ2-5; D not resolved. V was shortened by 2 bases and J by 1 base, with 5 bases between the two germline ends. Germline CDR1 is SGHTA and CDR2 is FQGNSA. The CDR3 extends over 13 amino acids. The CDR3 DNA follows: TGTGCCAGCAGCTTAAGGCGCCAAGAGACCCAGTACTTC. Translated, it gives CASSLRRQETQYF. Looking up the rest from reference TRBV7-2 and TRBJ2-5 gives the full variable domain: GAGVSQSPSNKVTEKGKDVELRCDPISGHTALYWYRQSLGQGLEFLIYFQGNSAPDKSGLPSDRFSAERTGGSVSTLTIQRTQQEDSAVYLCASSLRRQETQYFGPGTRLLVL.

The table lists this clonotype with a few counts. The gene calls are TRBV5-1 and TRBJ2-1; D is perhaps TRBD1 or TRBD2 (5 bases each). V gave up 3 bases and J gave up 7 bases, with 17 bases separating them. Germline CDR1 is SGHRS and CDR2 is YFSETQ. The CDR3 runs to 15 residues. The CDR3 here is CASSSGRGTRNEQFF. In nucleotides, the CDR3 is TGCGCCAGCAGCTCCGGCCGTGGGACCCGGAATGAGCAGTTCTTC.

This clonotype was observed at least ten times. In nucleotides, the CDR3 is TGTGCCAGTTCAGGATCTTATAATTCACCCCTCCACTTT. It specifies CASSGSYNSPLHF. V is TRBV19 and J is TRBJ1-6; D unresolved. The germline V and J ends were trimmed by 8 bases and 4 bases, with 9 bases remaining between them. From germline, CDR1 is LNHDA and CDR2 SQIVND (reference sequence). The CDR3 sequence is 13 residues long.

Ten or more counts support this clonotype. This chain links TRBV6-4 with TRBJ2-2; 7 bases are a match to TRBD2. CDR3 length: 14 residues. Germline V gives CDR1 MRHNA, CDR2 SNTAGT. The J segment lost 3 bases and the V segment lost 2 bases, leaving 0 bases of the junction unmatched. The CDR3 region is CASSDGGDTGELFF. CDR3 in DNA: TGTGCCAGCAGTGACGGGGGGGACACCGGGGAGCTGTTTTTT.

This clonotype was detected ten times or more. The rearrangement links TRBV5-1 to TRBJ2-5; no firm D call. The CDR3 contains 14 residues. Trimming took 0 bases from V and 5 from J, leaving 11 bases between them. The germline V gene encodes CDR1 SGHRS and CDR2 YFSETQ. CDR3 DNA sequence: TGCGCCAGCAGCTTGGGGGCATCCGGGGAGACCCAGTACTTC. Protein: CASSLGASGETQYF.

Notes on this clonotype: This may arise from a read error, as a much more abundant clone is one base away. The chain is built from TRBV10-3 and TRBJ2-1, with 8 bases aligning to TRBD1. This CDR3 contains 14 residues. With 2 bases clipped from V and 13 bases from J, the junction kept 10 bases outside the gene matches. Germline V gene data show CDR1 as ENHRY and CDR2 as SYGVKD. The CDR3 DNA follows: TGTGCCATCAGTGAGGGGACAGGTGAAGAGACCCAGTTCTTC. Translated: CAISEGTGEETQFF.

This clonotype came up many times. J is TRBJ2-1 and V is TRBV11-2; 7 bases align to TRBD2. CDR1 and CDR2 from the germline V gene are SGHAT and FQNNGV. V was pared by 4 bases and J by 15 bases, with 12 bases of the junction left unmatched. The CDR3 covers 13 residues. CDR3 amino acids: CASSSRLAPTGFF. Here the CDR3 DNA reads TGTGCCAGCAGCTCTCGACTAGCCCCTACAGGGTTCTTC. Full variable domain (outside the CDR3, taken from reference TRBV11-2 and TRBJ2-1): EAGVAQSPRYKIIEKRQSVAFWCNPISGHATLYWYQQILGQGPKLLIQFQNNGVVDDSQLPKDRFSAERLKGVDSTLKIQPAKLEDSAVYLCASSSRLAPTGFFGPGTRLTVL.

V gene TRBV19 combines with J gene TRBJ1-2; 9 bases line up with TRBD1. CDR1 and CDR2 (germline): LNHDA, SQIVND (reference sequence). Germline trimming cut 4 bases from V and 6 bases from J; bases unmatched to any gene: 3. The CDR3 contains 13 residues. The CDR3 sequence: CASSKRTGDGYTF. In nucleotides, the CDR3 is TGTGCCAGTAGTAAAAGGACAGGGGATGGCTACACCTTC.

This clonotype was detected ten times or more. The chain joins TRBV20-1 to TRBJ2-5; a possible D gene is TRBD2 (6 bases). The V gene's germline CDR1 is DFQATT and CDR2 SNEGSKA (reference sequence). V lost 0 bases and J lost 7, with 15 bases in between. CDR3 size: 14 residues. The CDR3 DNA reads TGCAGTGCTAGAGATCCTAGCGCCCAGGGGACCCAGTACTTC. Translated: CSARDPSAQGTQYF.

This clonotype occurred many times. This chain links TRBV20-1 with TRBJ2-7; 7 nucleotides agree with TRBD2. V shed 5 bases and J 3 bases; nucleotides not matched to a gene: 10. The CDR3 sequence is 14 residues long. Per germline, CDR1 DFQATT and CDR2 SNEGSKA (reference sequence). CDR3 loop: CSALFLGGGYEQYF. In DNA form, the CDR3 reads TGCAGTGCTCTATTCCTTGGGGGGGGCTACGAGCAGTACTTC.

This clonotype occurred many times. The V gene is TRBV7-2, the J gene TRBJ2-5; TRBD1 is a possible D gene (6 bases). The V end was cut by 1 base, the J end by 4 bases, with 13 bases between. The CDR3 has 15 amino acids. The germline V gene encodes CDR1 SGHTA and CDR2 FQGNSA. CDR3 nucleotides: TGTGCCAGCAGCTTAGACAGGGTGCTCCGAGAGACCCAGTACTTC. Its translation: CASSLDRVLRETQYF.

This clonotype was counted ten times or more. The chain recombines TRBV5-1 with TRBJ1-4; maybe TRBD1 (5 bases). The CDR3 sequence is 16 residues long. From germline, CDR1 is SGHRS and CDR2 YFSETQ. V gave up 6 bases and J gave up 3 bases, with 18 bases separating them. The CDR3 sequence: CASTTFGGGSNEKLFF. The CDR3 DNA reads TGCGCCAGCACCACCTTTGGGGGGGGATCTAATGAAAAACTGTTTTTT.

This clonotype was detected a few times. V is TRBV5-4 and J is TRBJ1-1, with a tentative D call TRBD1 (5 bases). Looked up from germline, CDR1 is SGHNT and CDR2 is YYREEE (reference sequence). The V gene lost 3 bases and the J gene lost 1 base, with 10 bases spanning the gap. The CDR3 covers 14 residues. The CDR3: CASSSGRGNTEAFF. CDR3 nucleotides: TGTGCCAGCAGCTCGGGACGGGGGAACACTGAAGCTTTCTTT.

The V gene is TRBV7-9, the J gene TRBJ2-7, with 9 bases identical to TRBD2. Germline values: CDR1 SEHNR, CDR2 FQNEAQ (reference sequence). The CDR3 runs 15 residues. Unmatched junction bases numbered 12, after V lost 5 bases and J lost 7 bases. As DNA, the CDR3 is TGTGCCAGCAGCGGGGTGGGCGGGGGGGCAGTGGAGCAGTACTTC. Encoded protein: CASSGVGGGAVEQYF.

This clonotype was detected many times. The rearrangement uses TRBV7-9 and TRBJ2-7, with 13 bases aligning to TRBD2. Per the germline V gene, CDR1 is SEHNR and CDR2 is FQNEAQ (reference sequence). With 5 bases clipped from V and 2 bases from J, the junction kept 3 bases outside the gene matches. The CDR3 consists of 15 residues. CDR3 loop: CASSQTSGGTYEQYF. CDR3 bases: TGTGCCAGCAGCCAGACTAGCGGGGGGACCTACGAGCAGTACTTC. Full variable domain (outside the CDR3, taken from reference TRBV7-9 and TRBJ2-7): DTGVSQNPRHKITKRGQNVTFRCDPISEHNRLYWYRQTLGQGPEFLTYFQNEAQLEKSRLLSDRFSAERPKGSFSTLEIQRTEQGDSAMYLCASSQTSGGTYEQYFGPGTRLTVT.

This chain connects TRBV13 to TRBJ2-7; tentative D call: TRBD1 (6 bases). This CDR3 is built from 16 residues. Between the trimmed V and J ends, which lost 0 bases and 3 bases, there was a span of 15 bases. Germline CDR1 reads PRHDT; CDR2 reads FYEKMQ (reference sequence). The CDR3 coding sequence is TGTGCCAGCAGCTTAGGCCCTTCAGCAGGGGACTACGAGCAGTACTTC. It codes for CASSLGPSAGDYEQYF. Based on the CDR3 plus reference TRBV13 and TRBJ2-7, the full variable domain is AAGVIQSPRHLIKEKRETATLKCYPIPRHDTVYWYQQGPGQDPQFLISFYEKMQSDKGSIPDRFSAQQFSDYHSELNMSSLELGDSALYFCASSLGPSAGDYEQYFGPGTRLTVT.

The chain carries TRBV7-3 and TRBJ2-7; D perhaps matches TRBD1 (5 bases). Trimming cost V 5 bases and J 6 bases, with 29 bases left between them. Germline CDR1 SGHTA, CDR2 FQGTGA. The CDR3 loop spans 18 amino acids. CDR3 DNA: TGTGCCAGCAGCCCACGGCGGCAGGGCGAGTTTCCCCCTCTCGAGCAGTACTTC. Amino acids: CASSPRRQGEFPPLEQYF.

The sample holds many counts of this clonotype. The chain couples TRBV11-2 to TRBJ2-2; no firm D call. The CDR3 is 12 amino acids. Germline lookup yields CDR1 SGHAT and CDR2 FQNNGV. Trimming left V 3 bases short and J 5 bases short, with 4 bases between. The CDR3 DNA follows: TGTGCCAGCAGCTTGCTTACCGGGGAGCTGTTTTTT. Its translation: CASSLLTGELFF.

This clonotype was detected ten times or more. The rearrangement links TRBV12-2 to TRBJ2-3; the D segment call TRBD2 is taken from the table without a DNA check. TRBV12-2 is noted as a pseudogene. The CDR3 is 18 amino acids. The CDR3, as DNA: TGTGCAAGTCGCTTAGTCGCTAGCGGGGGGGCCAGGGCAGATACGCAGTATTTT. Its translation is CASRLVASGGARADTQYF.